These 25 T cell receptor beta chains were sequenced from one sample in a study of blood T cell repertoires in COVID-19. The data were produced by immunoSEQ multiplex PCR, yet TCRdb's version contains in-frame clones alone and is incomplete. The sample carries about 190,000 clones, about 90% recorded once. Sequenced input: peripheral blood. The receptor source for this set is a man aged 45 to 65 with acute or convalescent COVID-19.

The chain joins TRBV7-9 to TRBJ2-7, with D perhaps TRBD2 (5 bases). Germline V gene lookup returns CDR1 SEHNR and CDR2 FQNEAQ (reference sequence). The germline V and J ends were trimmed by 5 bases and 4 bases, with 12 bases remaining between them. The CDR3 spans 13 residues. CDR3 sequence: CASSPSEGYEQYF. The CDR3 region has the DNA TGTGCCAGCAGCCCCTCTGAGGGATACGAGCAGTACTTC.

The chain is built from TRBV5-5 and TRBJ2-7; tentative D call: TRBD2 (6 bases). There are 17 residues in the CDR3. CDR1 and CDR2 (germline): SGHKS, YYEKEE (reference sequence). V shed 0 bases and J shed 7 bases, with 23 bases lying between them. The CDR3 region is CASSLAPGTGRPPEQYV. In DNA, the CDR3 is TGTGCCAGCAGCTTGGCCCCCGGGACTGGTCGTCCTCCGGAGCAGTACGTC.

This clone has a single count. The rearrangement joins TRBV7-6 to TRBJ1-4; 8 bases are shared with TRBD1. Germline CDR1 SGHVS, CDR2 FNYEAQ. This CDR3 contains 16 residues. J gave up 7 bases and V 5 bases, and 12 bases lay outside the gene matches. The CDR3 is CASSPRVDRGGEKLFF. Here the CDR3 DNA reads TGTGCCAGCAGCCCCAGGGTCGACAGGGGTGGTGAAAAACTGTTTTTT.

The CDR3 bases are TGCGCCAGCAGAGGGACAGGGGGTGTGGATGGCTACACCTTC. It encodes CASRGTGGVDGYTF. The J gene is TRBJ1-2, the V gene TRBV10-2; TRBD1 matches 11 bases. V lost 6 bases to trimming and J lost 6 bases; unmatched junction nucleotides: 6. Germline V CDR1 and CDR2: WSHSY, SAAADI. CDR3 length: 14 residues.

The chain carries TRBV5-6 and TRBJ2-7; 10 bases map to TRBD2. The CDR3 contains 15 residues. J lost 7 bases, V lost 2 bases, and 9 bases had no gene match. CDR1 and CDR2 (germline): SGHDT, YYEEEE. In nucleotides, the CDR3 is TGTGCCAGCAGCTTCACTAGCGGGATACGGGGGGAGCAGTACTTC. Translation: CASSFTSGIRGEQYF.

The chain links TRBV29-1 to TRBJ2-1, with 7 bases aligning to TRBD2. CDR1 is SQVTM and CDR2 is ANQGSEA in the germline V gene. This CDR3 is built from 14 residues. The V segment lost 4 bases and the J segment 2 bases; nucleotides outside the gene matches: 5. The CDR3 sequence is CSVGPAGPYNEQFF. CDR3 nucleotide sequence: TGCAGCGTTGGCCCAGCGGGGCCCTACAATGAGCAGTTCTTC.

The chain recombines TRBV18 with TRBJ2-1; 7 bases line up with TRBD1. V shed 5 bases, J shed 8 bases, and the junction held 12 bases outside the gene matches. CDR1 and CDR2 from the germline V gene are KGHSH and LQKENI. The CDR3 runs 15 residues. CDR3 sequence: CASSSGQLGIDEQFF. CDR3 sequence (DNA): TGTGCCAGCTCATCGGGACAGCTTGGGATCGATGAGCAGTTCTTC.

The gene calls are TRBV28 and TRBJ1-5; D may be TRBD1 (5 bases). The CDR3 sequence is 15 residues long. Trimming took off 7 bases at V and 6 bases at J, with 19 bases between the two ends. Germline CDR1 and CDR2: MDHEN and SYDVKM. The CDR3 here is CASTWGRDQGQPQHF. Here the CDR3 DNA reads TGTGCCAGCACCTGGGGCAGGGATCAGGGTCAGCCCCAGCATTTT.

The rearrangement uses TRBV10-2 and TRBJ2-7, with 11 bases aligning to TRBD2. The CDR3 runs 14 residues. V lost 2 bases, J lost 3 bases, and 0 bases stayed unmatched. Germline-derived CDR1 and CDR2 are WSHSY and SAAADI. Here the CDR3 DNA reads TGCGCCAGCAGTGAGCTAGCGGGGGGCTACGAGCAGTACTTC. As protein: CASSELAGGYEQYF.

This clone was counted a single time. CDR3 region: CASSSQGDGYGYTF. CDR3 in DNA: TGTGCCAGCAGTTCACAGGGAGATGGCTATGGCTACACCTTC. This sequence joins TRBV6-1 and TRBJ1-2, with a weak D call TRBD1 (6 bases). The CDR3 spans 14 residues. Germline CDR1 and CDR2: MNHNS and SASEGT. V was pared by 5 bases and J by 4 bases, with 14 bases between.

The chain joins TRBV19 to TRBJ2-5; the match to TRBD1 covers 11 bases. This CDR3 is built from 15 residues. The V gene's germline CDR1 is LNHDA and CDR2 SQIVND (reference sequence). Unmatched junction bases numbered 6, after V lost 5 bases and J lost 4 bases. CDR3 DNA: TGTGCCAGTAGTCCTCCCGGGACAGGGGGAGAGACCCAGTACTTC. As protein: CASSPPGTGGETQYF. Variable domain in full (rest from reference TRBV19 and TRBJ2-5): DGGITQSPKYLFRKEGQNVTLSCEQNLNHDAMYWYRQDPGQGLRLIYYSQIVNDFQKGDIAEGYSVSREKKESFPLTVTSAQKNPTAFYLCASSPPGTGGETQYFGPGTRLLVL.

The rearrangement links TRBV29-1 to TRBJ1-2; D unresolved. Trimming pared 8 bases from V and 7 bases from J, leaving 17 bases between. The CDR3 is made up of 12 amino acids. Germline lookup yields CDR1 SQVTM and CDR2 ANQGSEA. Here the CDR3 reads CSSRGRAGGYTF. CDR3 sequence (DNA): TGCAGCTCCCGGGGAAGGGCTGGTGGCTACACCTTC.

This clone was detected only once. The genes are TRBV18 and TRBJ1-1, with no clear D. Germline assignment: CDR1 KGHSH and CDR2 LQKENI. The CDR3 has 15 amino acids. V shed 1 base and J shed 1 base, with 10 bases lying between them. The CDR3 bases are TGTGCCAGCTCACCACGAGTTTTAGAGAACACTGAAGCTTTCTTT. Protein sequence: CASSPRVLENTEAFF.

The chain employs TRBV7-9 and TRBJ1-1; no definite D call. Trimming cost V 6 bases and J 0 bases, with 14 bases left between them. The germline gives CDR1 SEHNR, CDR2 FQNEAQ (reference sequence). The CDR3 loop spans 15 amino acids. The CDR3 DNA reads TGTGCCAGCAGGGGAGTGGCCCTTGTGAACACTGAAGCTTTCTTT. This translates into CASRGVALVNTEAFF. The variable domain in full, completed from reference TRBV7-9 and TRBJ1-1, reads DTGVSQNPRHKITKRGQNVTFRCDPISEHNRLYWYRQTLGQGPEFLTYFQNEAQLEKSRLLSDRFSAERPKGSFSTLEIQRTEQGDSAMYLCASRGVALVNTEAFFGQGTRLTVV.

The rearrangement joins TRBV30 to TRBJ2-7, with D perhaps matching TRBD1 (6 bases). Per germline, CDR1 GTSNPN and CDR2 SVGIG (reference sequence). Between the trimmed V and J ends, which lost 5 bases and 5 bases, there was a span of 19 bases. The CDR3 is 14 amino acids. CDR3 loop: CAWDRVGARDEQYF. For the CDR3, the DNA is TGTGCCTGGGATCGGGTGGGGGCTAGGGACGAGCAGTACTTC.

V is TRBV27 and J is TRBJ2-1; 7 bases are shared with TRBD1. V lost 5 bases and J lost 0; bases outside the gene matches: 7. CDR1 and CDR2 (germline): MNHEY, SMNVEV (reference sequence). The CDR3 is 16 amino acids. CDR3 residues: CASSPETGSSYNEQFF. The CDR3 bases are TGTGCCAGCAGTCCCGAGACAGGGAGCTCCTACAATGAGCAGTTCTTC.

The chain joins TRBV27 to TRBJ2-1; 7 bases are shared with TRBD2. The CDR3 is 15 residues long. Unmatched junction bases numbered 7, after V lost 6 bases and J lost 2 bases. Germline V gene data show CDR1 as MNHEY and CDR2 as SMNVEV (reference sequence). This chain's CDR3 is CASRGRESTYNEQFF. CDR3 in DNA: TGTGCCAGCAGAGGGAGGGAGTCAACCTACAATGAGCAGTTCTTC.

This clone has a handful of counts. The rearrangement links TRBV3-1 (or the pseudogene TRBV3-2) to TRBJ1-6; D gene uncertain. CDR3 length: 15 amino acids. Germline V gives CDR1 LGHDT, CDR2 YNNKEL (reference sequence). V shed 4 bases and J shed 8 bases, with 15 bases lying between them. The CDR3 sequence is CASSLNGRRDSPLHF. CDR3 in DNA: TGTGCCAGCAGCCTAAATGGGAGAAGGGATTCACCCCTCCACTTT.

This chain connects TRBV18 to TRBJ2-1; D not certain. With 6 bases removed from V and 3 bases from J, the gap between germline ends came to 15 bases. The germline CDR1 and CDR2 sequences are KGHSH and LQKENI. The CDR3 is made up of 15 amino acids. CDR3: CASSNSLSLYNEQFF. As DNA, the CDR3 is TGTGCCAGCTCGAACAGTCTTTCTCTCTACAATGAGCAGTTCTTC.

V and J are TRBV4-1 and TRBJ2-7, with D possibly matching TRBD1 (5 bases). The germline V gene encodes CDR1 MGHRA and CDR2 YSYEKL. This CDR3 spans 16 amino acids. The V end lost 6 bases, the J end lost 2 bases, and 20 bases lay between the germline ends. CDR3 loop: CASSYNQGVLTYEQYF. DNA for the CDR3: TGCGCCAGCAGTTACAATCAAGGGGTGCTAACCTACGAGCAGTACTTC.

The V and J genes are TRBV5-4 and TRBJ2-3, with 10 bases fitting TRBD1. V lost 0 bases and J lost 5; bases outside the gene matches: 9. CDR3 length: 17 residues. Germline values: CDR1 SGHNT, CDR2 YYREEE (reference sequence). The CDR3 loop reads CASSLGQGALAKDTQYF. The CDR3 nucleotides read TGTGCCAGCAGCTTGGGACAGGGGGCGCTGGCAAAAGATACGCAGTATTTT.

V is TRBV6-6 and J is TRBJ2-1; a possible D gene is TRBD1 (7 bases). Germline values: CDR1 MNHNY, CDR2 SVGAGI (reference sequence). CDR3 length: 16 residues. Trimming cost V 2 bases and J 7 bases, with 18 bases left between them. This CDR3 reads CASSYPDAGGSNEQFF. The DNA for the CDR3 is TGTGCCAGCAGTTACCCCGACGCAGGGGGGAGTAATGAGCAGTTCTTC.

The chain is built from TRBV30 and TRBJ2-7, with 7 bases aligning to TRBD2. The CDR3 has 15 residues. The V and J ends lost 1 base and 7 bases, in that order; junction bases with no gene match: 13. CDR1 and CDR2 from the germline V gene are GTSNPN and SVGIG (reference sequence). The CDR3 DNA reads TGTGCCTGGAGTGGTAGGGCGGGAGCGAGTATGGAGCAGTACTTC. It yields the protein CAWSGRAGASMEQYF.

The table lists this clone with a count of one. The sample has other DNA sequences that encode this CDR3 too. The CDR3 is CASSLVGGSYNEQFF. The CDR3 nucleotides read TGTGCCAGCAGCTTAGTGGGCGGGAGTTACAATGAGCAGTTCTTC. The J gene is TRBJ2-1, the V gene TRBV7-6; 7 bases agree with TRBD2. The trim removed 1 base at V and 4 bases at J, leaving 4 bases unmatched. CDR1 and CDR2 (germline): SGHVS, FNYEAQ. The length of the CDR3 is 15 residues. Based on the CDR3 plus reference TRBV7-6 and TRBJ2-1, the full variable domain is GAGVSQSPRYKVTKRGQDVALRCDPISGHVSLYWYRQALGQGPEFLTYFNYEAQQDKSGLPNDRFSAERPEGSISTLTIQRTEQRDSAMYRCASSLVGGSYNEQFFGPGTRLTVL.

J is TRBJ2-5 and V is TRBV27; 7 bases line up with TRBD2. V was pared by 6 bases and J by 3 bases, with 10 bases of the junction left unmatched. Germline V gives CDR1 MNHEY, CDR2 SMNVEV (reference sequence). CDR3 length equals 15 residues. CDR3 DNA sequence: TGTGCCAGCAGGGCCTTGGGCGGGAGTAAAGAGACCCAGTACTTC. This codes for CASRALGGSKETQYF.